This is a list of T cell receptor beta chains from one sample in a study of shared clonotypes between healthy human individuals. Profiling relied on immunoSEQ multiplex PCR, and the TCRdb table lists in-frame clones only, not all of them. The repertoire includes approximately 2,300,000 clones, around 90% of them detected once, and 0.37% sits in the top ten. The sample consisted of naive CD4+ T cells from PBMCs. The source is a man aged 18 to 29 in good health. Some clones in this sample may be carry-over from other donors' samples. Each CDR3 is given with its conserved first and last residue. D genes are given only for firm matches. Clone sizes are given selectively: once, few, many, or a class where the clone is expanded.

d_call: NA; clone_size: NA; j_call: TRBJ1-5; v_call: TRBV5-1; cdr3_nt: TGCGCCAGCAGCTTGGTAGGGGGGGATCAGCCCCAGCATTTT; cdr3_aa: CASSLVGGDQPQHF
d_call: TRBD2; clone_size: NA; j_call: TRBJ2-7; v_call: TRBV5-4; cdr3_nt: TGTGCCAGCAGCTTTGGGGACGGGAGGAAGTCCTACGAGCAGTACTTC; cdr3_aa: CASSFGDGRKSYEQYF
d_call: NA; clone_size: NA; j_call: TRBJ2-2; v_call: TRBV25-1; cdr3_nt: TGTGCCAGCAGTGAAGTGGGGGCCGGGGAGCTGTTTTTT; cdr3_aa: CASSEVGAGELFF
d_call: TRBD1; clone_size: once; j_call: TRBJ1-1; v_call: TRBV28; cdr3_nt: TGTGCCAGCAGCCCAGGGGGTGCGAACACTGAAGCTTTCTTT; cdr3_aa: CASSPGGANTEAFF
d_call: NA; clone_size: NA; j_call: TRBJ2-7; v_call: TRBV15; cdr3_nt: TGTGCCACCAGCAGAGATACACTTCTCTACGAGCAGTACTTC; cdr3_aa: CATSRDTLLYEQYF
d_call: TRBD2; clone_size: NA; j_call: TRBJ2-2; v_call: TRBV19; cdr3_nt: TGTGCCAGTAGTCCGTCGGGTAGCGGGAGGGCCGGGGAGCTGTTTTTT; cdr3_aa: CASSPSGSGRAGELFF
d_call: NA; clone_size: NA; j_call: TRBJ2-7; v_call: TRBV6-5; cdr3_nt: TGTGCCAGCAGGTCAGTCGGGGGATCCTACGAGCAGTACTTC; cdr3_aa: CASRSVGGSYEQYF
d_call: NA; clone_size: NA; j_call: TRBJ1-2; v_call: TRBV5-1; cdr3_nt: TGCGCCAGCAGCCACTCAGTCGGGGACTATGGCTACACCTTC; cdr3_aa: CASSHSVGDYGYTF
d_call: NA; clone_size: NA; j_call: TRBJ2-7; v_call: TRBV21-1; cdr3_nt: TGTGCCAGCAGCAAAGCCCGAGTTTTTAGGCGGCAGACGAGTTACGAGCAGTACTTC; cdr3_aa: CASSKARVFRRQTSYEQYF
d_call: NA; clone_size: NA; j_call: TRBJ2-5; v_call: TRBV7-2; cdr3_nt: TGTGCCAGCAGCTTACGGGCCCAAGAGACCCAGTACTTC; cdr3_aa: CASSLRAQETQYF
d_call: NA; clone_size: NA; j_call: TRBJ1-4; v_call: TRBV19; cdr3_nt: TGTGCCAGTAGTATTCGTGATGGACAGACCGAAAAACTGTTTTTT; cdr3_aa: CASSIRDGQTEKLFF
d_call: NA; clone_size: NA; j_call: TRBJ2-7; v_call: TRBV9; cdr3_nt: TGTGCCAGCAGCGTAGGTCCAGCGAGTTACGAGCAGTACTTC; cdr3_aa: CASSVGPASYEQYF
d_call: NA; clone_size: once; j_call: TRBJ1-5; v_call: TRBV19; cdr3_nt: TGTGCCACCCGGGCCCTTGGCAATCAGCCCCAGCATTTT; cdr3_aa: CATRALGNQPQHF
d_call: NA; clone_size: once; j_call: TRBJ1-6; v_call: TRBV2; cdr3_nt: TGTGCCAGCACCACTGCGTATAATTCACCCCTCCACTTT; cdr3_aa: CASTTAYNSPLHF
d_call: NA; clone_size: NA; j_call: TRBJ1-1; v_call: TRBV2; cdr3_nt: TGTGCCAGCAGTTCCAGGGGAGGGAACACTGAAGCTTTCTTT; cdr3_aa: CASSSRGGNTEAFF
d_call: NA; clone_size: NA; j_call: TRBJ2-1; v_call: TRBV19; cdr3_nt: TGTGCCAGTAGTATAGTGGGGCGCGGCAATGAGCAGTTCTTC; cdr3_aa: CASSIVGRGNEQFF
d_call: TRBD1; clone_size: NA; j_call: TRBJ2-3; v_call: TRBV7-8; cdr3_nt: TGTGCCAGCAAACAGGGGAGCGGAAGGACAGATACGCAGTATTTT; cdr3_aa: CASKQGSGRTDTQYF
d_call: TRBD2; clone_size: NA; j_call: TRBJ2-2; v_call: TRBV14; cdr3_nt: TGTGCCAGCAGCCACCTCGGGACTAGCGGGAGAAGAACCGGGGAGCTGTTTTTT; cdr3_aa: CASSHLGTSGRRTGELFF
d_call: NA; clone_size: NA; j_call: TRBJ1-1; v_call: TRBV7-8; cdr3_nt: TGTGCCAGCAGCCCTTGGGGGAGGTCGGACACTGAAGCTTTCTTT; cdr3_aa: CASSPWGRSDTEAFF
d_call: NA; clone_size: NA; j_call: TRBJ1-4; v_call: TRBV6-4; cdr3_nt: TGTGCCAGCAGTGATCCAGACCACACAAGCAATGTGAAACTGTTTTTT; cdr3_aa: CASSDPDHTSNVKLFF
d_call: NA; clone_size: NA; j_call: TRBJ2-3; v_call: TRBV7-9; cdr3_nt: TGTGCCAGCAGCCCTGGGGGGGCTTGGGATACGCAGTATTTT; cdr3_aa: CASSPGGAWDTQYF
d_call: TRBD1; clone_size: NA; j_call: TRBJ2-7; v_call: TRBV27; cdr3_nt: TGTGCCAGCAGGCCCCAGACAGGGTCAAAGGAGCAGTACTTC; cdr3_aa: CASRPQTGSKEQYF
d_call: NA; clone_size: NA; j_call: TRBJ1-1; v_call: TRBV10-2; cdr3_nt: TGCGCCAGCAGTGATCCTCTGGGGAGGGACACTGAAGCTTTCTTT; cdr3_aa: CASSDPLGRDTEAFF
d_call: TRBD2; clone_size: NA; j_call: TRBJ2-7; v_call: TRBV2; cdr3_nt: TGTGCCAGCAGGGGGGGACTAGCGGGAACCTACGAGCAGTACTTC; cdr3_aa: CASRGGLAGTYEQYF
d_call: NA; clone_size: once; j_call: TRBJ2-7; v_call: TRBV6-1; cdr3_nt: TGTGCCAGCAGTGGGGGGACAAGACCTCCCTACGAGCAGTACTTC; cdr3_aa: CASSGGTRPPYEQYF
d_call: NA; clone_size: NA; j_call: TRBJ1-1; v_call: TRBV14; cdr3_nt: TGTGCCAGCAGCCAAGATTTTATGGCGAACACTGAAGCTTTCTTT; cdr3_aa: CASSQDFMANTEAFF
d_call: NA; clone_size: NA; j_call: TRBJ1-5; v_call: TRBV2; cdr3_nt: TGTGCCAGCAGTGAAGCGTACAGGGATCAGCCCCAGCATTTT; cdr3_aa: CASSEAYRDQPQHF
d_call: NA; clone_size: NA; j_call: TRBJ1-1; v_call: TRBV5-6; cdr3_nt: TGTGCCAGCAGCCAGCCACAAGGGTCTGAAGCTTTCTTT; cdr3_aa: CASSQPQGSEAFF
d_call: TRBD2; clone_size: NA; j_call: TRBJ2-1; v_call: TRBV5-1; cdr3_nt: TGCGCCAGCAGCTCGGGGACGGGACTAGCGGGAGGGAGTGAGCAGTTCTTC; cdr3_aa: CASSSGTGLAGGSEQFF
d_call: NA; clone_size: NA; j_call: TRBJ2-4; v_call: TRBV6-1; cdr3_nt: TGTGCCAGCAGTCCCACCAGGGCGGCCAAAAACATTCAGTACTTC; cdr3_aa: CASSPTRAAKNIQYF
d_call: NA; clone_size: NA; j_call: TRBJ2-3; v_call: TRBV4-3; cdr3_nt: TGCGCCAGCAGCCAAGATACGGGAAGCACAGATACGCAGTATTTT; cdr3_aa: CASSQDTGSTDTQYF
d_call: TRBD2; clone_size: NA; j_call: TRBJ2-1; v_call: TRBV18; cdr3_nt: TGTGCCAGCTCACCAAGCGGACTAGCGATCCGGGGCTCCTACAATGAGCAGTTCTTC; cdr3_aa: CASSPSGLAIRGSYNEQFF
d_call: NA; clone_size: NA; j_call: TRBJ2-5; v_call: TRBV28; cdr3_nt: TGTGCCAGCATAGGGGGGGAAGAGACCCAGTACTTC; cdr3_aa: CASIGGEETQYF
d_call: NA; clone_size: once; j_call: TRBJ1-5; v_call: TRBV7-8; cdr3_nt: TGTGCCAGCAGCTTAGGCCGACGGGGCGGGAATCAGCCCCAGCATTTT; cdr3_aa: CASSLGRRGGNQPQHF
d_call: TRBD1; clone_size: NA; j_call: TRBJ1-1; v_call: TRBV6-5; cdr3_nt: TGTGCCAGCACCCCGAGGACAGGACTTTCTGAAGCTTTCTTT; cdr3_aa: CASTPRTGLSEAFF
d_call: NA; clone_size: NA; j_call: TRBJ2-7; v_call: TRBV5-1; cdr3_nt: TGCGCCAGCAGCCCCGAGGGCAGGTTCTACGAGCAGTACTTC; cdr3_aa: CASSPEGRFYEQYF
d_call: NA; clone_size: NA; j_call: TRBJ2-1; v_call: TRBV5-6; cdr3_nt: TGTGCCAGCAGCTTGGTGCGGTTGCCTGCTCATGAGCAGTTCTTC; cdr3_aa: CASSLVRLPAHEQFF
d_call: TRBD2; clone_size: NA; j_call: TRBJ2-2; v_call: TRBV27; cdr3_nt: TGTGCCAGCAAGGGGTCGGCGGGAGTGGCCGGGGAGCTGTTTTTT; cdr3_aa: CASKGSAGVAGELFF
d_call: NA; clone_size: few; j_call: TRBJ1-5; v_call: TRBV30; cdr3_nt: TGTGCCTGGACAGAAGGGAATCAGCCCCAGCATTTT; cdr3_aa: CAWTEGNQPQHF
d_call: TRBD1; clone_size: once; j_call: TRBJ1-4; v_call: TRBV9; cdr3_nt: TGTGCCAGCAGCTCAGGGGCAGGGGGCGCCTCAACTAATGAAAAACTGTTTTTT; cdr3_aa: CASSSGAGGASTNEKLFF